A single sample is the source of the 3 T cell receptor beta chains below, sequenced in a study of beta chain features in type 1 diabetes. Every bit of the isolated RNA underwent reverse transcription, so sequencing read expressed TCRB transcripts. Only in-frame clones appear in the TCRdb table, and some are missing; sequencing was by immunoSEQ multiplex PCR. Of 350,000 or so clones in the sample, 15% to 20% were seen once. Sequencing was done on a sample of naive CD4+ T cells from blood. These receptors all stem from a woman aged 18-29 years in good health.

The sample holds a few counts of this clone. The sample contains more than one DNA sequence encoding this CDR3. The chain is built from TRBV7-2 and TRBJ2-2; D is unresolved. V was shortened by 4 bases and J by 3 bases, with 3 bases between the two germline ends. Germline V gene data show CDR1 as SGHTA and CDR2 as FQGNSA. The CDR3 length is 12 residues. In DNA form, the CDR3 reads TGTGCCAGCAGCTCCTACACCGGGGAGCTGTTTTTT. As protein: CASSSYTGELFF.

A few counts support this clone. The chain links TRBV4-3 to TRBJ2-3, with 10 bases identical to TRBD2. This CDR3 comprises 15 residues. V was pared by 1 base and J by 3 bases, with 1 base of the junction left unmatched. CDR1 is LGHNA, CDR2 YSLEER, per germline. For the CDR3, the DNA is TGCGCCAGCAGCCAAGTAGCGGGGGGAACAGATACGCAGTATTTT. It is translated as CASSQVAGGTDTQYF.

This clone was observed a few times. The J gene is TRBJ2-5, the V gene TRBV7-9; TRBD2 matches 10 bases. After removal of 2 bases from V and 4 bases from J, the junction contained 1 base not matched to a gene. The CDR3 consists of 14 residues. CDR1 is SEHNR and CDR2 is FQNEAQ in the germline V gene (reference sequence). This CDR3 is CASSLTSGAETQYF. The CDR3 coding sequence is TGTGCCAGCAGCTTAACTAGCGGGGCAGAGACCCAGTACTTC.